Each of the 21 T cell receptor beta chains below was sequenced from the same sample in a study of T cells in Graves' hyperthyroidism and ophthalmopathy. There were TCR beta CDR3 regions amplified from RNA transcripts. HTBI primers were used for first-round RT-PCR of the TCR CDR3. TCRdb processed the multiplex PCR reads anew with MiXCR; each CDR3 protein has one entry. The data show 530,000 or so distinct CDR3 sequences, under 60% seen once. Sequenced input: peripheral blood or thyroid tissue (not recorded which). The receptors here all came from a woman aged 18 to 35 with Graves' hyperthyroidism.

This chain links TRBV2 with TRBJ2-7; D is unresolved. The V gene's germline CDR1 is SNHLY and CDR2 FYNNEI. Deletions cut 5 bases from V and 7 bases from J, with 12 bases between. This CDR3 region has 12 residues. In nucleotides, the CDR3 is TGTGCCAGCAGTCCAAAGACCGGGGAGCAGTACTTC. Translation: CASSPKTGEQYF. The variable domain in full, with the rest retrieved from reference TRBV2 and TRBJ2-7, is EPEVTQTPSHQVTQMGQEVILRCVPISNHLYFYWYRQILGQKVEFLVSFYNNEISEKSEIFDDQFSVERPDGSNFTLKIRSTKLEDSAMYFCASSPKTGEQYFGPGTRLTVT.

J is TRBJ1-1 and V is TRBV27; TRBD1 might be the D (5 bases). The CDR3 totals 15 residues. V lost 6 bases to trimming and J lost 5 bases, with 19 bases between them. Germline assignment: CDR1 MNHEY and CDR2 SMNVEV (reference sequence). The chain's CDR3 is CASRLGVGGKTEAFF. The CDR3 bases are TGTGCCAGCAGATTGGGGGTGGGGGGAAAAACTGAAGCTTTCTTT.

The CDR3 bases are TGTGCCAGCAGCCAAGAGGCTAGCGGGGCTTACGAGCAGTACTTC. It specifies CASSQEASGAYEQYF. The V call is TRBV7-8, the J call TRBJ2-7, with 9 bases fitting TRBD2. The CDR3 loop spans 15 amino acids. In germline, CDR1 is SGHVS, CDR2 FQNEAQ. V was pared by 5 bases and J by 4 bases, with 9 bases of the junction left unmatched.

This clonotype was recorded at least ten times. V gene TRBV18 combines with J gene TRBJ1-1, with a weak D call TRBD1 (5 bases). There are 15 residues in the CDR3. CDR1 KGHSH and CDR2 LQKENI come from the germline V gene. The ends were cut back, 0 bases at V and 1 base at J, with 9 bases in the middle. This CDR3 is CASSPPQGRNTEAFF. The CDR3 nucleotides read TGTGCCAGCTCACCACCGCAGGGTAGGAACACTGAAGCTTTCTTT.

This clonotype has ten or more counts. The CDR3 DNA reads as TGTGCCAGCAGCTGGGACAGGCGGCCTAATGAAAAACTGTTTTTT. Its protein is CASSWDRRPNEKLFF. The chain employs TRBV12-3 or TRBV12-4 and TRBJ1-4, with TRBD1 identical over 8 bases. The CDR3 is 15 amino acids. V shed 6 bases and J 3 bases; nucleotides not matched to a gene: 6.

This clonotype appeared many times. V is TRBV7-2 and J is TRBJ1-1; TRBD1 might be the D (6 bases). The CDR3 has 15 residues. CDR1 is SGHTA and CDR2 is FQGNSA in the germline V gene. V lost 5 bases and J 3 bases, leaving 16 bases between the germline ends. The CDR3, as DNA: TGTGCCAGCAGCCCCGGGACACCTATGTACACTGAAGCTTTCTTT. It specifies CASSPGTPMYTEAFF.

About this clonotype: A read error may produce the germline difference seen at one junction end. The chain carries TRBV11-2 and TRBJ2-7; possibly TRBD1 or TRBD2 for D (5 bases each). The CDR3 consists of 12 residues. CDR1 is SGHAT, CDR2 FQNNGV, per germline. The CDR3: CASSFRDGELYF. CDR3 sequence (DNA): TGTGCCAGCAGCTTTCGGGACGGGGAGCTGTACTTC.

This clonotype came up once. CDR3 bases: TGTGCCAGCGGGCTAGGGGAGCTGTTTTTT. Translating gives CASGLGELFF. This chain uses TRBV7-2 with TRBJ2-2, with D unresolved. V shed 8 bases and J shed 8 bases, with 6 bases lying between them. The CDR3 has 10 residues. Germline V gene data show CDR1 as SGHTA and CDR2 as FQGNSA. Combining the CDR3 with reference TRBV7-2 and TRBJ2-2 gives the whole variable domain GAGVSQSPSNKVTEKGKDVELRCDPISGHTALYWYRQSLGQGLEFLIYFQGNSAPDKSGLPSDRFSAERTGGSVSTLTIQRTQQEDSAVYLCASGLGELFFGEGSRLTVL.

V and J are TRBV20-1 and TRBJ2-7; 10 bases match TRBD2. V lost 3 bases to trimming and J lost 6 bases; unmatched junction nucleotides: 11. CDR3 length equals 15 residues. Germline-derived CDR1 and CDR2 are DFQATT and SNEGSKA (reference sequence). For the CDR3, the DNA is TGCAGTGCTAGCTCCACTGGGACTAGCGTTACCGAGCAGTACTTC. Translated, it gives CSASSTGTSVTEQYF.

On this clonotype itself: One end of the junction is discordant with germline, which a read error may explain. This chain links TRBV7-2 with TRBJ2-3, with a possible D match to TRBD1 (5 bases). The CDR3 totals 15 residues. CDR1 SGHTA and CDR2 FQGNSA come from the germline V gene. The CDR3 region has the DNA TGTACCAGCACCTTAAGACAGACAGGCACAGATACGCAGTATTTT. Its protein product is CTSTLRQTGTDTQYF.

The V gene is TRBV29-1, the J gene TRBJ2-7, with D perhaps matching TRBD1 (8 bases). CDR3 length: 14 amino acids. Trimming took 5 bases from V and 1 from J, leaving 15 bases between them. Per germline, CDR1 SQVTM and CDR2 ANQGSEA. The CDR3 DNA sequence: TGCAGCGTTCGATACAGGGGGGGGTCCTACGAGCAGTACTTC. The encoded protein is CSVRYRGGSYEQYF.

This clonotype has a handful of counts. V usage is TRBV4-1 and J usage is TRBJ2-5; a possible D gene is TRBD1 (7 bases). With 6 bases removed from V and 1 base from J, the gap between germline ends came to 18 bases. This CDR3 contains 16 residues. Germline CDR1 reads MGHRA; CDR2 reads YSYEKL. CDR3 coding DNA: TGCGCCAGCAGAAGTATCAGGGGGGCGATCCAAGAGACCCAGTACTTC. Protein product: CASRSIRGAIQETQYF.

This clonotype was seen repeatedly, ten times or more. V gene TRBV29-1 combines with J gene TRBJ1-1; no definite D call. The germline gives CDR1 SQVTM, CDR2 ANQGSEA. This CDR3 spans 14 amino acids. Trimming took 4 bases from V and 3 from J, leaving 15 bases between them. CDR3 protein: CSVAARLPDTEAFF. As DNA, the CDR3 is TGCAGCGTTGCGGCTCGGCTACCGGACACTGAAGCTTTCTTT.

This clonotype was counted at least ten times. This chain uses TRBV12-3 or TRBV12-4 with TRBJ1-6; D might be TRBD1 (6 bases). The ends were cut back, 6 bases at V and 4 bases at J, with 13 bases in the middle. This CDR3 has 15 residues. DNA of the CDR3: TGTGCCAGCAGCTACGGGACACCGTATAATTCACCCCTCCACTTT. Its protein product is CASSYGTPYNSPLHF.

The chain combines TRBV7-2 with TRBJ1-4; no firm D call. CDR3 length: 14 amino acids. V gave up 5 bases and J gave up 5 bases, with 12 bases separating them. CDR1 SGHTA and CDR2 FQGNSA come from the germline V gene. The CDR3: CASSKISGNEKLFF. The DNA for the CDR3 is TGTGCCAGCAGCAAAATCAGCGGGAATGAAAAACTGTTTTTT.

The chain has TRBV2 and TRBJ2-1; 7 nucleotides align to TRBD2. This CDR3 has 15 amino acids. The V gene end was trimmed by 5 bases and the J gene end by 5 bases; junction bases not matched to a gene: 9. Germline loops: CDR1 SNHLY, CDR2 FYNNEI. The CDR3, as DNA: TGTGCCAGCAGTCTAAGGGGACTAATTCACAATGAGCAGTTCTTC. This codes for CASSLRGLIHNEQFF.

This clonotype was seen at least ten times. The chain uses TRBV6-1 and TRBJ2-5; 8 nucleotides align to TRBD1. V dropped 7 bases and J dropped 4; count of bases not matched to a gene: 5. CDR3 size: 13 residues. CDR1 and CDR2 from the germline V gene are MNHNS and SASEGT. This chain's CDR3 is CASIRTGTETQYF. Written as DNA, the CDR3 is TGTGCCAGCATCCGGACAGGGACAGAGACCCAGTACTTC.

The V and J genes are TRBV5-4 and TRBJ1-1; no clear D. V was pared by 4 bases and J by 1 base, with 11 bases between. There are 14 residues in the CDR3. Germline CDR1 and CDR2: SGHNT and YYREEE (reference sequence). CDR3 sequence (DNA): TGTGCCAGCAGCAGCGTACGGGGGAACACTGAAGCTTTCTTT. It yields the protein CASSSVRGNTEAFF. Full variable domain (rest looked up from reference TRBV5-4 and TRBJ1-1): ETGVTQSPTHLIKTRGQQVTLRCSSQSGHNTVSWYQQALGQGPQFIFQYYREEENGRGNFPPRFSGLQFPNYSSELNVNALELDDSALYLCASSSVRGNTEAFFGQGTRLTVV.

CDR3 sequence: CATSPQRGREGNTIYF. As DNA, the CDR3 is TGTGCCACCAGCCCGCAAAGGGGCCGCGAGGGAAACACCATATATTTT. The chain employs TRBV15 and TRBJ1-3; a possible D gene is TRBD1 (5 bases). The CDR3 spans 16 residues. The germline V gene encodes CDR1 LNHNV and CDR2 YYDKDF (reference sequence). Trimming stripped 5 bases from V and 4 bases from J, with 18 bases between. Filled out from reference TRBV15 and TRBJ1-3, the complete variable domain reads DAMVIQNPRYQVTQFGKPVTLSCSQTLNHNVMYWYQQKSSQAPKLLFHYYDKDFNNEADTPDNFQSRRPNTSFCFLDIRSPGLGDTAMYLCATSPQRGREGNTIYFGEGSWLTVV.

J is TRBJ1-2 and V is TRBV12-3 or TRBV12-4; tentative D call: TRBD1 (5 bases). The length of the CDR3 is 14 residues. The V and J ends lost 5 bases and 2 bases respectively, with 12 bases between them. CDR3 DNA: TGTGCCAGCAGTGCTCTGGGGGAGAACTATGGCTACACCTTC. Protein product: CASSALGENYGYTF.

The chain recombines TRBV27 with TRBJ1-3; 7 bases are shared with TRBD1. The CDR3 totals 14 residues. CDR1 is MNHEY and CDR2 is SMNVEV in the germline V gene (reference sequence). Trimming removed 5 bases from V and 3 bases from J; junction bases left unmatched: 4. CDR3 DNA sequence: TGTGCCAGCAGTCCCAGGGGGAATGGAAACACCATATATTTT. Its protein is CASSPRGNGNTIYF.